This T cell receptor (beta chain) came from a study of blood T cell repertoires in COVID-19. This clone was seen once. Produced via immunoSEQ multiplex PCR; TCRdb's table is partial and in-frame only. Of more than 300,000 clones in the sample, over 85% are singletons; the top ten hold 1.5% to 2%. The sample taken for sequencing was peripheral blood. The source of this sequence is a woman aged 25 to 45 with COVID-19, enrolled during active disease.

CDR3 sequence reads: CASSHLGQNQPQHF. The CDR3 DNA reads TGCGCCAGCAGCCACTTGGGACAGAATCAGCCCCAGCATTTT. The chain has TRBV4-1 and TRBJ1-5; 7 positions agree with TRBD1. The CDR3 is 14 residues long. Looked up from germline, CDR1 is MGHRA and CDR2 is YSYEKL. Unmatched junction bases numbered 3, after V lost 3 bases and J lost 4 bases.